A single T cell receptor beta chain is shown here with its context. The sample is drawn from a study of blood T cell repertoires in COVID-19. Study overall: From T cells, B-cell-depleted T cells, or PBMCs came the material, which was cDNA or gDNA.

Libraries were prepared by immunoSEQ multiplex PCR; TCRdb keeps only in-frame clonotypes and omits some of them. The table shows some 49,000 clones, with around four fifths occurring only once. This CDR3 is built from 14 residues. V gave up 2 bases and J gave up 9 bases, with 11 bases separating them. Per germline, CDR1 MNHNY and CDR2 SVGAGI (reference sequence). The rearrangement uses TRBV6-6 and TRBJ1-6; D is possibly TRBD1 (5 bases). The sequencing input was peripheral blood. This TCR was recovered from a woman aged 55-75 years with acute or convalescent COVID-19. CDR3 protein: CASSYAERGSPLHF. The CDR3 DNA is TGTGCCAGCAGTTACGCGGAAAGGGGTTCACCCCTCCACTTT.